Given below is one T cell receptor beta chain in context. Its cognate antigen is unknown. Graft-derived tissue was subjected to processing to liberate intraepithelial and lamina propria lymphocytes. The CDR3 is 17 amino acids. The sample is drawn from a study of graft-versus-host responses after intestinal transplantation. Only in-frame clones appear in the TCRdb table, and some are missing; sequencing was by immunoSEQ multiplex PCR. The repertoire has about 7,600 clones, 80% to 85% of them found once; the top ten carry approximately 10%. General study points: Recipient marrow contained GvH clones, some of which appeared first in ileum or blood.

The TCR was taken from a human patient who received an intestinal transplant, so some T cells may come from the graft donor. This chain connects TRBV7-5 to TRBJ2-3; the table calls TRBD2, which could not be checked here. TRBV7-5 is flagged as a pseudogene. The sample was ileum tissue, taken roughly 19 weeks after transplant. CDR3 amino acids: CVRSLKTSGRCTDTQYF. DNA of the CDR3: TGTGTCAGAAGCTTAAAAACTAGCGGGAGGTGCACAGATACGCAGTATTTT.